Shown below are 6 T cell receptor beta chains from a single sample sequenced in a study of T cell changes during pregnancy in multiple sclerosis. TCRdb's table, derived via immunoSEQ multiplex PCR, lists solely in-frame clones and lacks some. Of 56,000 or so clones in the sample, approximately 86% were seen once. Material: CD4+ T cells from peripheral blood mononuclear cells, obtained in the third trimester of pregnancy. The source is a female donor with multiple sclerosis, enrolled in a pregnancy study.

This sequence joins TRBV10-3 and TRBJ2-2; TRBD2 agrees at 8 bases. The CDR3 covers 18 residues. Germline V gene sequence: CDR1 ENHRY, CDR2 SYGVKD. The V and J ends lost 4 bases and 4 bases, in that order; junction bases with no gene match: 14. This CDR3 is CAISGTGGRLDFTGELFF. CDR3 sequence (DNA): TGTGCCATCAGTGGGACGGGGGGGCGGCTTGATTTCACCGGGGAGCTGTTTTTT.

J is TRBJ1-2 and V is TRBV6-1; maybe TRBD1 (6 bases). V dropped 4 bases and J dropped 5 bases, with 20 bases sitting between them. This CDR3 is built from 16 residues. Germline CDR1 reads MNHNS; CDR2 reads SASEGT. DNA of the CDR3: TGTGCCAGCAGTGGGTACGGGACATCGGAGAGGTATGGCTACACCTTC. Protein: CASSGYGTSERYGYTF.

The V and J genes are TRBV14 and TRBJ2-1; 8 positions match TRBD1. There are 15 residues in the CDR3. The trim removed 4 bases at V and 3 bases at J, leaving 5 bases unmatched. CDR1 is SGHDN and CDR2 is FVKESK in the germline V gene. CDR3 sequence reads: CASSPRQGIYNEQFF. As DNA, the CDR3 is TGTGCCAGCAGCCCCCGACAGGGGATCTACAATGAGCAGTTCTTC.

The genes are TRBV20-1 and TRBJ1-4; no reliable D call. In germline, CDR1 is DFQATT, CDR2 SNEGSKA (reference sequence). The CDR3 length is 11 residues. Trimming removed 7 bases from V and 4 bases from J, with 7 bases in between. DNA of the CDR3: TGCAGTGGGAGTAATAATGAAAAACTGTTTTTT. This gives the protein CSGSNNEKLFF.

Concerning this clone itself: Mismatch with germline at one junction end may stem from a read error. The chain recombines TRBV5-1 with TRBJ2-7, with a tentative D call TRBD2 (6 bases). Germline CDR1 and CDR2: SGHRS and YFSETQ. The CDR3 runs to 15 residues. CDR3 DNA sequence: TGCGCCAGCAGCTTTGAAGGGGCTGGGACTTACGATCAGTACTTC. Translating it yields CASSFEGAGTYDQYF.

The rearrangement links TRBV19 to TRBJ2-3; TRBD1 aligns across 8 bases. V lost 6 bases to trimming and J lost 1 base; unmatched junction nucleotides: 3. The germline V gene encodes CDR1 LNHDA and CDR2 SQIVND (reference sequence). This CDR3 region has 14 residues. The CDR3 loop is CASSLTGGTDTQYF. In nucleotides, the CDR3 is TGTGCCAGTAGCCTGACAGGGGGCACAGATACGCAGTATTTT. Full variable domain (rest looked up from reference TRBV19 and TRBJ2-3): DGGITQSPKYLFRKEGQNVTLSCEQNLNHDAMYWYRQDPGQGLRLIYYSQIVNDFQKGDIAEGYSVSREKKESFPLTVTSAQKNPTAFYLCASSLTGGTDTQYFGPGTRLTVL.